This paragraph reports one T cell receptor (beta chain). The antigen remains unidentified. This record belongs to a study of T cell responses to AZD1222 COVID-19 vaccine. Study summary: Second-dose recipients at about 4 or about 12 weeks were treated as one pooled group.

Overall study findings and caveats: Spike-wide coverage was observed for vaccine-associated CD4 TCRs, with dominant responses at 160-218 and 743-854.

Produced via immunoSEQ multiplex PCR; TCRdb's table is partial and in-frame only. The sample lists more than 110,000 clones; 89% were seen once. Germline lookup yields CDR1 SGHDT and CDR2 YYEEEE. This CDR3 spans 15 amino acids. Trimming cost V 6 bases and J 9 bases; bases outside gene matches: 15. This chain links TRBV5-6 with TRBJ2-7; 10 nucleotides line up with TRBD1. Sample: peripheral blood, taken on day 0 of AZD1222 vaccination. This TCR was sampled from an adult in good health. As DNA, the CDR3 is TGTGCCAGCACCCTGATCTTGGGGACAGGGGTTGGGCAGTACTTC. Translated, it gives CASTLILGTGVGQYF.